In its sample, the clone carrying this T cell receptor (beta chain) was seen many times. Its specificity is not known. One entry per CDR3 protein, called by TCRdb with MiXCR from the 5' RACE reads. In the table there are 90,000 to 120,000 distinct CDR3 sequences, over 8.5% of which are singletons. The sample comes from a study of early T cells in non-severe SARS-CoV-2 infection. For the study at large: The authors sequenced bulk RNA from unsorted whole blood, leaving chains unpaired.

The CDR3 consists of 14 residues. Germline assignment: CDR1 WSHSY and CDR2 SAAADI. With V trimmed by 6 bases and J by 2 bases, 4 bases remained unmatched. Broader study findings: Comparison of clonotypes with VDJdb favored anti-spike CD8 responses while missing private and CD4 specificities.

The V gene is TRBV10-2, the J gene TRBJ2-1, with 7 bases matching TRBD2. The source material was whole blood. The clonotype originates from an adult who was a healthcare worker with PCR-confirmed SARS-CoV-2 infection or an uninfected control (not recorded which). The CDR3, as DNA: TGCGCCAGCAGCCACGGGACTACCTACAATGAGCAGTTCTTC. It codes for CASSHGTTYNEQFF.